This passage covers 18 T cell receptor beta chains from one sample sequenced in a study of T cell clonality in common variable immunodeficiency. Here immunoSEQ multiplex PCR was the method, and the copy in TCRdb shows in-frame clones only, minus some. The sample lists tens of thousands of clones, none appearing once, the ten largest making up around 3.3%. Sequenced input: peripheral blood mononuclear cells. These receptors all come from a person between 18 and 69 years old in good health.

This clone was recorded many times. The read ends 3 residues shy of where the CDR3 ends; the end is completed using the germline J gene. The chain is built from TRBV5-1 and TRBJ1-3; D is ambiguous. Germline V gives CDR1 SGHRS, CDR2 YFSETQ. This CDR3 spans 15 amino acids. V was clipped by 0 bases and J by 1 base, with 8 bases between them. The CDR3 DNA, read in part, is TGCGCCAGCAGCTTGGGAGGTCCTTCTGGAAACACC. Its protein is CASSLGGPSGNT. The full CDR3 protein is CASSLGGPSGNTIYF. Together with reference TRBV5-1 and TRBJ1-3, the CDR3 gives the full variable domain: KAGVTQTPRYLIKTRGQQVTLSCSPISGHRSVSWYQQTPGQGLQFLFEYFSETQRNKGNFPGRFSGRQFSNSRSEMNVSTLELGDSALYLCASSLGGPSGNTIYFGEGSWLTVV.

This clone was found many times. The CDR3 end lies 3 residues beyond the end of the read and is filled in from the germline J gene. This chain joins TRBV6-2 or TRBV6-3 and TRBJ1-2; possibly TRBD1 for D (5 bases). Germline values: CDR1 MNHEY, CDR2 SVGEGT. V lost 6 bases and J lost 4, with 12 bases in between. The CDR3 consists of 13 residues. CDR3 bases read: TGTGCCAGCAGCCAGACAGCACTCTATGGC. It specifies CASSQTALYG. The CDR3, in full, reads CASSQTALYGYTF.

In regard to this clone: The read comes to an end 3 residues before the CDR3 does, leaving the germline J gene to fill in the end. The J gene is TRBJ2-2, the V gene TRBV19, with D perhaps TRBD1 (6 bases). The CDR3 has 13 residues. Germline-derived CDR1 and CDR2 are LNHDA and SQIVND (reference sequence). The DNA read from the CDR3 is TGTGCCAGTAACCAGGGACAAAACGAAAAG. Translated, it gives CASNQGQNEK. The full CDR3 protein reads CASNQGQNEKLFF.

A note on this clone: At one end, the junction sequence differs from germline, possibly due to a read error. The CDR3 end falls 3 residues outside the read, so it is completed with the germline J gene. The chain recombines TRBV6-1 with TRBJ2-5; TRBD1 aligns across 7 bases. CDR1 is MNHNS, CDR2 SASEGT, per germline. CDR3 length: 14 amino acids. CDR3 DNA (partial): TGTGCCAGCAGCGAAGAAGGGGGCGGAGAGACC. It translates to CASSEEGGGET. The CDR3 in full is CASSEEGGGETQYF.

This clone has a handful of counts. Read coverage stops 3 residues before the CDR3 terminus; the germline J gene supplies the remainder. V usage is TRBV5-1 and J usage is TRBJ2-2; TRBD1 agrees at 10 bases. The length of the CDR3 is 15 residues. CDR1 is SGHRS and CDR2 is YFSETQ in the germline V gene. The sequenced part of the CDR3 DNA is TGCGCCAGCAGCTTTAGGGACAGGGGTAATTCACCG. Translated, it gives CASSFRDRGNSP. The whole CDR3 sequence is CASSFRDRGNSPLFF. The entire variable domain, with the rest obtained from reference TRBV5-1 and TRBJ2-2, is as follows: KAGVTQTPRYLIKTRGQQVTLSCSPISGHRSVSWYQQTPGQGLQFLFEYFSETQRNKGNFPGRFSGRQFSNSRSEMNVSTLELGDSALYLCASSFRDRGNSPLFFGEGSRLTVL.

This clone was recorded many times. The read halts 3 residues ahead of the CDR3 end, with the missing end drawn from the germline J gene. The chain recombines TRBV5-1 with TRBJ1-1, with D uncertain. Trimming took 4 bases from V and 1 from J, leaving 11 bases between them. This CDR3 comprises 14 residues. Germline-derived CDR1 and CDR2 are SGHRS and YFSETQ. The CDR3 bases that were read are TGCGCCAGCAGCCCTTTGTCGGGGAACACTGAA. Protein product: CASSPLSGNTE. The CDR3 in full is CASSPLSGNTEAFF.

Ten or more counts support this clone. The sequenced part of the CDR3 DNA is TGTGCCAGCAGTTTAACAGGGGGCATCTACGAG. Translation gives CASSLTGGIYE. The entire CDR3 sequence reads CASSLTGGIYEQYF. The rearrangement uses TRBV27 and TRBJ2-7, with 9 positions matching TRBD1. The CDR3 extends 3 residues past the end of the read, so its final part is completed from the germline J gene. Germline values: CDR1 MNHEY, CDR2 SMNVEV (reference sequence). The CDR3 loop spans 14 amino acids. Trimming at V came to 2 bases and at J to 3 bases, leaving 2 bases not matched to a gene.

Of note for this clone: The CDR3 extends 3 residues past the end of the read, so its final part is completed from the germline J gene. The chain joins TRBV7-3 to TRBJ2-5, with 9 positions matching TRBD1. Germline lookup yields CDR1 SGHTA and CDR2 FQGTGA. This CDR3 is built from 14 residues. J lost 4 bases, V lost 5 bases, and 5 bases had no gene match. The CDR3 loop is CASSLTGGGETQYF. CDR3 DNA (partial): TGTGCCAGCAGCCTTACAGGGGGCGGAGAGACC.

This clone was recorded at least ten times. The CDR3: CASSLVRGEQYF. CDR3 DNA, as far as it was read: TGTGCCAGCAGCTTGGTCCGGGGCGAG. The genes are TRBV5-8 and TRBJ2-7, with D maybe TRBD2 (5 bases). The read falls 3 residues short of the CDR3 end, and the missing part is taken from the germline J gene. V shed 0 bases and J shed 6 bases, with 7 bases lying between them. The V gene's germline CDR1 is SGHTS and CDR2 YDEGEE. CDR3 length equals 12 residues.

This clone was recorded many times. The DNA ends 3 residues before the CDR3 does, and the rest of the CDR3 is filled in from the germline J gene. The gene calls are TRBV20-1 and TRBJ2-3, with D maybe TRBD1 (6 bases). This CDR3 contains 13 residues. The germline CDR1 and CDR2 sequences are DFQATT and SNEGSKA (reference sequence). V was pared by 3 bases and J by 5 bases, with 12 bases between. Incomplete CDR3 DNA: TGCAGTGCTAGTCGGCAGGGGTTAGATACG. Translating gives CSASRQGLDT. The entire CDR3 protein reads CSASRQGLDTQYF.

This clone was counted ten times or more. The read ends 3 residues before the CDR3 terminus; that terminus is restored from the germline J gene. This chain links TRBV6-1 with TRBJ1-5, with D maybe TRBD1 (5 bases). The V end lost 2 bases, the J end lost 4 bases, and 15 bases lay between the germline ends. The CDR3 runs to 16 residues. Germline V gene sequence: CDR1 MNHNS, CDR2 SASEGT. CDR3 sequence: CASSERPRANNQPQHF. The sequenced CDR3 bases are TGTGCCAGCAGTGAAAGACCCAGGGCCAATAATCAGCCC.

The table lists this clone with many counts. The missing CDR3 end, 3 residues past where the read stops, is filled in from the germline J gene. The chain recombines TRBV5-1 with TRBJ2-2; 8 positions agree with TRBD1. The CDR3 has 16 amino acids. V lost 0 bases and J lost 6; bases outside the gene matches: 7. Germline V gene sequence: CDR1 SGHRS, CDR2 YFSETQ. This CDR3 is CASSLGQGAIAGELFF. The CDR3 DNA, read in part, is TGCGCCAGCAGCTTGGGGCAGGGGGCCATCGCCGGGGAG.

In its sample, this clone was seen many times. The CDR3 end lies 3 residues beyond the end of the read and is filled in from the germline J gene. The chain is built from TRBV7-3 and TRBJ2-7; 8 bases line up with TRBD2. The germline V gene has CDR1 SGHTA and CDR2 FQGTGA. This CDR3 is built from 15 residues. V was pared by 0 bases and J by 0 bases, with 1 base of the junction left unmatched. Here the CDR3 reads CASSLTAGDSYEQYF. The DNA read from the CDR3 is TGTGCCAGCAGCTTAACAGCGGGAGACTCCTACGAG.

This clone was counted ten times or more. The read ends 3 residues shy of where the CDR3 ends; the end is completed using the germline J gene. V is TRBV19 and J is TRBJ2-4, with TRBD1 identical over 10 bases. CDR1 LNHDA and CDR2 SQIVND come from the germline V gene (reference sequence). Trimming at V came to 6 bases and at J to 2 bases, leaving 7 bases not matched to a gene. The length of the CDR3 is 16 residues. The CDR3 sequence is CASRQTGGATKNIQYF. Incomplete CDR3 DNA: TGTGCCAGTAGACAGACAGGGGGCGCAACCAAAAACATT.

There are a few counts of this clone. The read halts 3 residues ahead of the CDR3 end, with the missing end drawn from the germline J gene. Other DNA sequences from this sample encode an identical CDR3 as well. The J gene is TRBJ1-3, the V gene TRBV19; 9 bases are a match to TRBD1. The CDR3 runs 15 residues. The germline CDR1 and CDR2 sequences are LNHDA and SQIVND (reference sequence). The V and J ends lost 7 bases and 2 bases, in that order; junction bases with no gene match: 6. CDR3 amino acids: CASTPTGGTGNTIYF. Partial CDR3 DNA: TGTGCCAGTACCCCCACAGGGGGCACTGGAAACACC.

This clone was detected ten times or more. The read comes to an end 3 residues before the CDR3 does, leaving the germline J gene to fill in the end. This chain links TRBV30 with TRBJ2-1; TRBD2 might be the D (5 bases). The germline V gene has CDR1 GTSNPN and CDR2 SVGIG (reference sequence). The CDR3 length is 17 residues. V gave up 3 bases and J gave up 0 bases, with 18 bases separating them. The CDR3 DNA, read in part, is TGTGCCTGGAGACCACCCCAAGCGGTGAGCTCCTACAATGAG. It yields the protein CAWRPPQAVSSYNE. The whole CDR3 sequence is CAWRPPQAVSSYNEQFF.

This clone was seen many times. The read stops 3 residues short of the end of the CDR3; the missing end is completed from the germline J gene. The V gene is TRBV12-3 or TRBV12-4, the J gene TRBJ2-7; 8 positions agree with TRBD1. J gave up 0 bases and V 5 bases, and 6 bases lay outside the gene matches. The CDR3 has 15 residues. The sequenced part of the CDR3 DNA is TGTGCCAGCAGTGGACAGGGAAGGGTCTCCTACGAG. Protein product: CASSGQGRVSYE. The whole CDR3 region reads CASSGQGRVSYEQYF.

This clone has a count of ten or more. The observed sequence ends 3 residues before the CDR3 terminus, with the missing tail filled in from the germline J gene. The rearrangement links TRBV10-1 to TRBJ2-1; TRBD1 matches 12 bases. The germline V gene encodes CDR1 WNHNN and CDR2 SYGVQD (reference sequence). The CDR3 has 16 amino acids. Trimming cost V 1 base and J 8 bases; bases outside gene matches: 6. The sequenced CDR3 bases are TGCGCCAGCAGTGAGTTGGGACAGGGGGCGGTGGATGAG. It is translated as CASSELGQGAVDE. The entire CDR3 sequence reads CASSELGQGAVDEQFF.